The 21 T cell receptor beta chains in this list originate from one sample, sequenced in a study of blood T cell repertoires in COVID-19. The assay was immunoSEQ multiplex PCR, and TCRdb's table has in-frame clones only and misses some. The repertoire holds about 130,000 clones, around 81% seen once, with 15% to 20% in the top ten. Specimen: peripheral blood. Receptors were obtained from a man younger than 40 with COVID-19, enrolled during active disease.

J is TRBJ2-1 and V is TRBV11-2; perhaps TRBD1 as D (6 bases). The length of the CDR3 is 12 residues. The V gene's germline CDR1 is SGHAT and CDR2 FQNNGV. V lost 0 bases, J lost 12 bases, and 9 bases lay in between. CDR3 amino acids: CASSLDRGGQFF. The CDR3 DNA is TGTGCCAGCAGCTTAGACAGGGGCGGGCAGTTCTTC.

The CDR3 here is CASSGRTGSTEAFF. CDR3 coding DNA: TGTGCCAGCAGCGGTAGGACAGGGAGCACTGAAGCTTTCTTT. The rearrangement uses TRBV11-3 and TRBJ1-1; 8 bases are a match to TRBD1. Per the germline V gene, CDR1 is SGHNT and CDR2 is YENEEA. V was clipped by 5 bases and J by 4 bases; unmatched bases: 6. CDR3 length: 14 amino acids.

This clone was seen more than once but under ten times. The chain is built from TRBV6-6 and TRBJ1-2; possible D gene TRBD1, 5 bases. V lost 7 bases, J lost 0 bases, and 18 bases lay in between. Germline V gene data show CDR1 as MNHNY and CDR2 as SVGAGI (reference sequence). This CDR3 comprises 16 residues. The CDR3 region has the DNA TGTGCCAGCACCCACGGGGGGGAGCTCCCTAACTATGGCTACACCTTC. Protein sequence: CASTHGGELPNYGYTF.

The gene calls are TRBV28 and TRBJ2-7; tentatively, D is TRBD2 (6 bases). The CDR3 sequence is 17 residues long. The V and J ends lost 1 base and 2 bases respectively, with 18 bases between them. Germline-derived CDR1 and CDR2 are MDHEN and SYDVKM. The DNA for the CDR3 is TGTGCCAGCAGTTTATTGCGAAACCGGGACTTCGCCTACGAGCAGTACTTC. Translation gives CASSLLRNRDFAYEQYF.

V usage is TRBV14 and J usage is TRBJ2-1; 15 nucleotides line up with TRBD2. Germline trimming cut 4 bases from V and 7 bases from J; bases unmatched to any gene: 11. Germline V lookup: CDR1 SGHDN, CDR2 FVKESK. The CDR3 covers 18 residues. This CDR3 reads CASSPLGLAGGFWNEQFF. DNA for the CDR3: TGTGCCAGCAGCCCCTTAGGACTAGCGGGAGGGTTTTGGAATGAGCAGTTCTTC.

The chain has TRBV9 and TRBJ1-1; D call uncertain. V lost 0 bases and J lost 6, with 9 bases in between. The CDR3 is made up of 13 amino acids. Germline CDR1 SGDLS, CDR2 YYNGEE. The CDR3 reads CASSVELGAEAFF. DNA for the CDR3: TGTGCCAGCAGCGTAGAATTGGGCGCTGAAGCTTTCTTT.

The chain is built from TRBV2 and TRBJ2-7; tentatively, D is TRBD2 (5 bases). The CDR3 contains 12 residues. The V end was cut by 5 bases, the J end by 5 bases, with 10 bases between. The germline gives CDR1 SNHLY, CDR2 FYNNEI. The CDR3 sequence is CASSLGAHEQYF. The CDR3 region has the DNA TGTGCCAGCAGTTTGGGAGCCCACGAGCAGTACTTC.

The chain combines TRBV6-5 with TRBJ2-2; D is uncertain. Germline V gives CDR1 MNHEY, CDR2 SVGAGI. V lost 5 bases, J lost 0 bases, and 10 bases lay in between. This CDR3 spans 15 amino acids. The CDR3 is CASSITVSNTGELFF. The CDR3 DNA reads TGTGCCAGCAGTATAACGGTTTCGAACACCGGGGAGCTGTTTTTT.

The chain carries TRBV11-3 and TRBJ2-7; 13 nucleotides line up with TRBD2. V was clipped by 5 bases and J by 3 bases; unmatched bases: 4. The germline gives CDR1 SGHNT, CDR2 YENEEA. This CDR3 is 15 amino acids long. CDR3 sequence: CASSARLAGGYEQYF. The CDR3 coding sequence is TGTGCCAGCAGCGCTCGACTAGCGGGGGGCTACGAGCAGTACTTC.

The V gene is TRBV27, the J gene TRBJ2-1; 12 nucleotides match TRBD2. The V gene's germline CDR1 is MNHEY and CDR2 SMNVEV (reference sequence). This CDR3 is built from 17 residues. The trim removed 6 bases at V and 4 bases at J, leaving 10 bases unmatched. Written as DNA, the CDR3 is TGTGCCAGCAGCACCGGACTAGCGGGGACCCGATACAATGAGCAGTTCTTC. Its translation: CASSTGLAGTRYNEQFF.

The DNA of the CDR3 is TGTGCCAGCAGCCAAGACAGCTCTGGGGCCAACGTCCTGACTTTC. It is translated as CASSQDSSGANVLTF. The chain couples TRBV3-1 (or the pseudogene TRBV3-2) to TRBJ2-6; D is undetermined. V lost 0 bases to trimming and J lost 0 bases, with 3 bases between them. The CDR3 is 15 amino acids. The germline V gene has CDR1 LGHDT and CDR2 YNNKEL (reference sequence).

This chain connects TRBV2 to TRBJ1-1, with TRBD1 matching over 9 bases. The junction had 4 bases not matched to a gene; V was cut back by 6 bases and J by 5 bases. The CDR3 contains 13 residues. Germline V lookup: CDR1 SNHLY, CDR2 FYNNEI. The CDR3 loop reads CASRQGAGTEAFF. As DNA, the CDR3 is TGTGCCAGCAGACAGGGGGCAGGGACTGAAGCTTTCTTT.

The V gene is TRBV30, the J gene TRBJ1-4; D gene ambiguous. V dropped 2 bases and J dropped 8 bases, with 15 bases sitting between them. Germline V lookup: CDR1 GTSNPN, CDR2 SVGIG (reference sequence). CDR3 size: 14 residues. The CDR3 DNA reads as TGTGCCTGGAGTTGGGGAGGCGTTCGGGAAAAACTGTTTTTT. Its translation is CAWSWGGVREKLFF. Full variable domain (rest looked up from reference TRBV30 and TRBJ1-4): SQTIHQWPATLVQPVGSPLSLECTVEGTSNPNLYWYRQAAGRGLQLLFYSVGIGQISSEVPQNLSASRPQDRQFILSSKKLLLSDSGFYLCAWSWGGVREKLFFGSGTQLSVL.

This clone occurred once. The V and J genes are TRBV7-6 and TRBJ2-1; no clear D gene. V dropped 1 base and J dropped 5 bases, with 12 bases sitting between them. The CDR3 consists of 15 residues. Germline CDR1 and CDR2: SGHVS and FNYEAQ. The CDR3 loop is CASSLGHYPHNEQFF. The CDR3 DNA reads TGTGCCAGCAGCTTAGGTCACTACCCCCACAATGAGCAGTTCTTC.

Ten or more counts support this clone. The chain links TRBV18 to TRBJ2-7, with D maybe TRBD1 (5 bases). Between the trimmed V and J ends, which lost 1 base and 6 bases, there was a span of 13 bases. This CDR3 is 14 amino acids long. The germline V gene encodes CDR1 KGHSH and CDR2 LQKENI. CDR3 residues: CASSPQGLRGEQYF. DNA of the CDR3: TGTGCCAGCTCACCACAGGGGCTAAGAGGCGAGCAGTACTTC.

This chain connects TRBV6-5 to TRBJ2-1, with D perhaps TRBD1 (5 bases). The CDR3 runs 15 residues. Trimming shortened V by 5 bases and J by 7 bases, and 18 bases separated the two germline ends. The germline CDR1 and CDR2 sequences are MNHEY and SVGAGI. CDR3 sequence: CASSRNPQGTNEQFF. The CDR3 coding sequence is TGTGCCAGCAGTAGAAATCCTCAGGGAACAAATGAGCAGTTCTTC.

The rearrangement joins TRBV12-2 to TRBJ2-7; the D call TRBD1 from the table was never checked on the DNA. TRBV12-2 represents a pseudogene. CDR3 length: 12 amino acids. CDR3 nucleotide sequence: TGTGCAAGTCTAGACAGGGTGAACGAGCAGTACTTC. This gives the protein CASLDRVNEQYF.

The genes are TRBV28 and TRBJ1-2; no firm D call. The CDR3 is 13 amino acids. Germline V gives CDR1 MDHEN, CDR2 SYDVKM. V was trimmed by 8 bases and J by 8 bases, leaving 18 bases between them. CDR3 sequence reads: CASQTGNARGYTF. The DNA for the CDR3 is TGTGCCAGCCAGACCGGGAATGCTAGAGGCTACACCTTC.

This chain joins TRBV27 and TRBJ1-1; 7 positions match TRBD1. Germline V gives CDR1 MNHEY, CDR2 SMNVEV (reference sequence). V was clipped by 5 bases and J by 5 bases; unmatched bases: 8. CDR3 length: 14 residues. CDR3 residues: CASSLSTRGTEAFF. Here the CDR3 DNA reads TGTGCCAGCAGTCTTAGTACCAGGGGGACTGAAGCTTTCTTT.

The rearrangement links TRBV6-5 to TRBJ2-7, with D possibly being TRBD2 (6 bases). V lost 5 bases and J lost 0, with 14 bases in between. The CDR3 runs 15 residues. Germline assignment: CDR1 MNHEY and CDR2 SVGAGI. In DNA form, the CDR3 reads TGTGCCAGCAGTCTCTCGGGGGTTAGCTCCTACGAGCAGTACTTC. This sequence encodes CASSLSGVSSYEQYF.

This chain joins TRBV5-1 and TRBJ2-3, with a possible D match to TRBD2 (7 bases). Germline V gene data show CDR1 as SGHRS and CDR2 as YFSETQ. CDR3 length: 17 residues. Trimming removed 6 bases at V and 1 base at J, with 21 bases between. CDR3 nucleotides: TGCGCCAGCACCCTTTGGGGGGGCCAACGAGGCACAGATACGCAGTATTTT. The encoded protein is CASTLWGGQRGTDTQYF.